This T cell receptor beta chain stems from a study of T cells in Graves' hyperthyroidism and ophthalmopathy (dated by TCRdb to the late 2010s). The study in broad terms: Peripheral blood was sampled at the time of initial diagnosis, prior to any treatment. To identify distinguishing TCR V-J signatures, a discovery cohort of about a hundred patients was used, comprising 43 with Graves' ophthalmopathy and around 60 with stable Graves' hyperthyroidism. Prospective prediction of ophthalmopathy was tested in an independent validation cohort consisting of roughly 19 hyperthyroidism patients and some 16 patients who later progressed to ophthalmopathy. The 75 to 100 discovery patients were divided at random into training and test sets in a 7:3 ratio. In addition, the study compared T-cell repertoires in thyroid tissue and in blood from about 6 Graves' hyperthyroidism patients. Following sampling, methimazole starting at 30 mg daily was given to hyperthyroidism patients, and high-dose intravenous methylprednisolone was given to ophthalmopathy patients. The paper reports TCR Vbeta CDR3 sequencing of 130 to 150 peripheral blood samples: around 45 ophthalmopathy, about 75 hyperthyroidism and approximately 17 progressor patients. Results and caveats for the whole study, not just this receptor: A 13 V-J signature model separated ophthalmopathy from stable hyperthyroidism, with around 90% sensitivity and approximately 81% specificity in cross-validation and 80%/75% in testing. Sample size was not statistically predetermined, and blinding of investigators to group allocation was not performed. In validation, the model predicted progression to ophthalmopathy with just under 71% sensitivity and less than 75% specificity, a median of about 6.7 months before onset. Blood samples also contained most of the expanded thyroid clonotypes (frequency above 0.001), which suggests that blood repertoires may reflect thyroid immune responses.

This clonotype was seen more than once but under ten times. What this receptor recognizes is not known. No base quality values were provided; no much bigger clone lies one nucleotide off. Hyperthyroidism patients were aged 18 to 65 years and newly diagnosed, with disease duration of less than 2 months. Any patient with an uncontrolled infection, another autoimmune disease, pregnancy or lactation was excluded. Diagnoses relied on clinical symptoms, serum thyroxine and TRAb, thyroid ultrasound and orbital computed tomography. Blood from progressor patients was drawn when they were first diagnosed with hyperthyroidism, before any ophthalmopathy symptoms appeared. Ficoll-Paque density gradient centrifugation was used to isolate PBMCs from under 11 ml of fresh peripheral blood. Progressor patients were initially diagnosed with Graves' hyperthyroidism and developed ophthalmopathy during follow-up. Total RNA was extracted with Trizol reagent, and quality was checked on an Agilent 2100 Bioanalyzer.

TCR beta CDR3 regions were amplified from RNA transcripts. A first-round RT-PCR of the TCR CDR3 used the HTBI primer set with the Qiagen OneStep RT-PCR kit. A second multiplex PCR round built the libraries, followed by size selection and purification. Paired-end sequencing of the libraries was performed with 100 bp reads on an Illumina HiSeq2000. For the original study's pipeline: SOAPnuke was used to process the raw data, removing reads that contained adapters or uncalled bases, had a mean Phred below 15, or lacked an exact match to the constant primer or identifier. COPE v1.2.5 was used to merge high-quality paired reads, and clonotypes were defined as unique nucleotide sequences. MiTCR v1.1 was used to align the clonotypes against IMGT TRBV, TRBD and TRBJ reference segments. Only V-J combinations with frequency above 0.0001, covering 99% to 99.2% of repertoires, were analysed. The TCS score was defined as F50 (clonal expansion) divided by E x V (chaos), with BLOSUM62-based TCRdist calculated between CDR3 peptides within each V-J. Welch's t-statistics and random forest reduced just over 500 V-J features to about 13, which were used in a naive Bayes classifier (R e1071). Using fastp trimming at Q25 and MiXCR clonotype assembly, TCRdb reanalyzed the public sequencing data and kept in-frame beta chains. For every CDR3 protein sequence, its rows merge into one entry that carries the most common genes and DNA. TCRdb's processing, not the study's, gives the V and J calls here. Present in this sample are roughly 380,000 distinct CDR3 sequences, less than 15% of which were seen just once. The ten largest make up under 25% of the sample.

V was cut back by 4 bases and J by 4 bases, leaving a gap of 14 bases between them. The germline V gene (reference sequence) yields LGHDT for CDR1 and YNNKEL for CDR2. The CDR3 holds 16 amino acids from the cysteine to the phenylalanine. Kept here is only the CDR3 DNA, which spans 48 bases and is read in frame from base 1. This TCR derives from a man under 40 with Graves' hyperthyroidism that later progressed to Graves' ophthalmopathy. The sample consisted of blood. The V and J genes are TRBV3-1 and TRBJ1-6; TRBD1 is perhaps the D gene, given 6 matching bases. The CDR3 in this case is CASSPIMDSYNSPLHF. The nucleotide sequence is given as TGTGCCAGCAGCCCTATTATGGACAGTTATAATTCACCCCTCCACTTT.